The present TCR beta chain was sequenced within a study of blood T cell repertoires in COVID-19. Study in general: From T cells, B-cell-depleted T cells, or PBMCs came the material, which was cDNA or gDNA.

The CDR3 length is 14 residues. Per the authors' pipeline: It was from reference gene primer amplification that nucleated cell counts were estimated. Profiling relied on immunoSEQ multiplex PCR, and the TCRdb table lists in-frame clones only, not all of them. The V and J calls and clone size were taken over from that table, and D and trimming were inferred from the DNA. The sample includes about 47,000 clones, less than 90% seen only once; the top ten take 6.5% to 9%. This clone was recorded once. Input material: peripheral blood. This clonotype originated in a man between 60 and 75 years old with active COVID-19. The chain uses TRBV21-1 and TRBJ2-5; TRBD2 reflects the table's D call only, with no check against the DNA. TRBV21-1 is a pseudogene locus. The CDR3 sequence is CATPAAEYQETQYF. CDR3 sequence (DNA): TGTGCCACTCCGGCAGCGGAGTACCAAGAGACCCAGTACTTC.